Below are 8 T cell receptor beta chains sequenced from a single sample in a study of T cell repertoires in cytomegalovirus infection. Via MiXCR, TCRdb re-called the reads, giving one row per CDR3 protein. The table includes approximately 110,000 distinct CDR3 sequences, over 30% detected once. Which antigens these TCRs recognize remains unknown. Material: CD8+ T cells from cultured PBMCs, obtained from culture after CMV antigen stimulation. These receptors all stem from a human donor in good health (CMV status not recorded). Some clones in this sample may be carry-over from other donors' samples.

The chain recombines TRBV7-6 with TRBJ1-6; D might be TRBD1 (5 bases). Germline-derived CDR1 and CDR2 are SGHVS and FNYEAQ. V shed 5 bases and J shed 3 bases, with 14 bases lying between them. This CDR3 has 16 residues. The CDR3 DNA is TGTGCCAGCAGCCGGGACCGTCCAATCTATAATTCACCCCTCCACTTT. As protein: CASSRDRPIYNSPLHF.

This clonotype was seen more than once but under ten times. The V and J genes are TRBV29-1 and TRBJ2-1; 8 nucleotides align to TRBD1. J lost 3 bases, V lost 3 bases, and 7 bases had no gene match. CDR3 length equals 15 residues. Germline V gene lookup returns CDR1 SQVTM and CDR2 ANQGSEA. CDR3 amino acids: CSVDPETGVYNEQFF. The CDR3 region has the DNA TGCAGCGTTGACCCTGAGACAGGGGTCTACAATGAGCAGTTCTTC.

The chain carries TRBV6-1 and TRBJ2-3, with 7 bases lining up with TRBD2. This CDR3 spans 15 amino acids. J lost 4 bases, V lost 5 bases, and 9 bases had no gene match. From germline, CDR1 is MNHNS and CDR2 SASEGT. This CDR3 is CASSHFGGTADTQYF. The CDR3 DNA sequence: TGTGCCAGCAGTCACTTCGGGGGGACTGCAGATACGCAGTATTTT.

This clonotype was seen a few times. The chain links TRBV19 to TRBJ2-5; a possible D gene is TRBD2 (7 bases). The CDR3 consists of 16 residues. Germline V CDR1 and CDR2: LNHDA, SQIVND (reference sequence). V was trimmed by 3 bases and J by 5 bases, leaving 19 bases between them. The CDR3 loop reads CASSIGPGEGLETQYF. In DNA, the CDR3 is TGTGCCAGTAGTATTGGGCCAGGGGAGGGGTTGGAGACCCAGTACTTC. Together with reference TRBV19 and TRBJ2-5, the CDR3 gives the full variable domain: DGGITQSPKYLFRKEGQNVTLSCEQNLNHDAMYWYRQDPGQGLRLIYYSQIVNDFQKGDIAEGYSVSREKKESFPLTVTSAQKNPTAFYLCASSIGPGEGLETQYFGPGTRLLVL.

The chain couples TRBV20-1 to TRBJ2-3; possible D gene TRBD2, 6 bases. The CDR3 extends over 16 amino acids. Trimming shortened V by 4 bases and J by 5 bases, and 22 bases separated the two germline ends. The germline CDR1 and CDR2 sequences are DFQATT and SNEGSKA (reference sequence). CDR3 sequence (DNA): TGCAGTGCTAAACCCTTAGCGGCCCCTTGGAAAGATACGCAGTATTTT. It is translated as CSAKPLAAPWKDTQYF.

This sequence joins TRBV6-1 and TRBJ1-2; unclear D gene. V was clipped by 2 bases and J by 1 base, with 14 bases between them. CDR1 MNHNS and CDR2 SASEGT come from the germline V gene. CDR3 size: 16 residues. The CDR3 nucleotides are TGTGCCAGCAGTGAAACGATAGGATATCTTAACTATGGCTACACCTTC. It translates to CASSETIGYLNYGYTF.

This clonotype has more than one count but fewer than ten. The chain links TRBV28 to TRBJ2-1; 9 positions agree with TRBD1. Germline V gene data show CDR1 as MDHEN and CDR2 as SYDVKM. CDR3 length: 17 amino acids. J lost 4 bases, V lost 4 bases, and 11 bases had no gene match. The CDR3 DNA sequence: TGTGCCAGCAGTTCAAAACGACAGGGGGTGTCGTACAATGAGCAGTTCTTC. It encodes CASSSKRQGVSYNEQFF.

This chain links TRBV6-2 or TRBV6-3 with TRBJ2-7, with a tentative D call TRBD1 (6 bases). Trimming cost V 2 bases and J 5 bases, with 16 bases left between them. The CDR3 sequence is 15 residues long. The germline V gene has CDR1 MNHEY and CDR2 SVGEGT. The CDR3 loop is CASSYPGQFFDEQYF. The DNA for the CDR3 is TGTGCCAGCAGTTACCCGGGACAATTTTTCGACGAGCAGTACTTC.